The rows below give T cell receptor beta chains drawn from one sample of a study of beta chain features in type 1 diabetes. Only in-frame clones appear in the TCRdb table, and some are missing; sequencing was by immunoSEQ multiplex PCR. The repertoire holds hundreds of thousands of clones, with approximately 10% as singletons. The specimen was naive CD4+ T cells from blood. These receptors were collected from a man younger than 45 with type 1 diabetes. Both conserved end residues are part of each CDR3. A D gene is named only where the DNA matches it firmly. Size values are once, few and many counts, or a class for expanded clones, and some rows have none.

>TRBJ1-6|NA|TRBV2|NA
TGTGCCAGCAGTGAAGACGGGGAGACATACCATTCACCCCTCCACTTT
CASSEDGETYHSPLHF
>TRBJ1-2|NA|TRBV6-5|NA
TGTGCCAGCAGTTTCGGGTCCCATTATGGCTACACCTTC
CASSFGSHYGYTF
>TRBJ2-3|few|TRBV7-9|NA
TGTGCCAGCAGCTTAGCATTCCGCGCGACAGATACGCAGTATTTT
CASSLAFRATDTQYF
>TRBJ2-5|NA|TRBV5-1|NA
TGCGCCAGCAGCTACTACTCAGCGGAAGAGACCCAGTACTTC
CASSYYSAEETQYF
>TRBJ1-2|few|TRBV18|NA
TGTGCCAGCTCGAGGGGAGGCTCCCCCGTCTATGGCTACACCTTC
CASSRGGSPVYGYTF
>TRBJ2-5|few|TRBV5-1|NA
TGCGCCAGCAGCTTGGCGGCACCCCGGGGGACCCAGTACTTC
CASSLAAPRGTQYF
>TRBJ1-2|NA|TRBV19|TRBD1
TGTGCCAGTAGTATCGGGACAGGCTATGGCTACACCTTC
CASSIGTGYGYTF
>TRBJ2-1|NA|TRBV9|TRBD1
TGTGCCAGCAGCATTCCAGGGGGCTCGGAGCAGTTCTTC
CASSIPGGSEQFF
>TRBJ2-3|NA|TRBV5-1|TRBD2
TGCGCCAGCAGCTCGCGGGGGGCCCGCACAGATACGCAGTATTTT
CASSSRGARTDTQYF
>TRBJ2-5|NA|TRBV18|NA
TGTGCCAGCTCACCACAGGGCAGGGCCACCGACCAAGAGACCCAGTACTTC
CASSPQGRATDQETQYF
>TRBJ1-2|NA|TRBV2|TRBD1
TGTGCCAGCAGCGGGAGGCCGGGACAGGGTGAATATGGCTACACCTTC
CASSGRPGQGEYGYTF
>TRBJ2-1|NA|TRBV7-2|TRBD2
TGTGCCAGCAGCCGGGGGGACGCGGGGGGTCACAATGAGCAGTTCTTC
CASSRGDAGGHNEQFF
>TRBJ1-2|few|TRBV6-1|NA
TGTGCCAGCAGTGAGCGACAGGCCCAAGGCTACACCTTC
CASSERQAQGYTF
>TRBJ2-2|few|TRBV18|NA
TGTGCCAGCTCACCGGACAGAAACACCGGGGAGCTGTTTTTT
CASSPDRNTGELFF
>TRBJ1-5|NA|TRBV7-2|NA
TGTGCCAGCAGCTTATTGGGCGATCAGCCCCAGCATTTT
CASSLLGDQPQHF
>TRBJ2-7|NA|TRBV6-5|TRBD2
TGTGCCAGCAGTCCGGGACTAGCTGATAACGAGCAGTACTTC
CASSPGLADNEQYF
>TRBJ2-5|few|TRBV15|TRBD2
TGTGCCACCAGCAGAGCCACTAGCGGGGAGACCCAGTACTTC
CATSRATSGETQYF
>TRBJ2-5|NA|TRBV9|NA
TGTGCCAGCCCCCCAAGGAGGAGAGAGACCCAGTACTTC
CASPPRRRETQYF
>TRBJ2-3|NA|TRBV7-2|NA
TGTGCCAGCAGCCCGAGCGCAGGGGGGATCGCAGATACGCAGTATTTT
CASSPSAGGIADTQYF
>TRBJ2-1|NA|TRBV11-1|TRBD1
TGTGCCAGCAGCTTAGAGCAGGGGGCGCAGGGTGAGCAGTTCTTC
CASSLEQGAQGEQFF